The T cell receptor (beta chain) under discussion was sequenced for a study of OX40 agonist ivuxolimab in advanced cancers. The wider study: In this cohort, patients received ivuxolimab, an agonistic anti-OX40 (CD134) antibody.

The protocol was immunoSEQ multiplex PCR, while the TCRdb copy is restricted to in-frame clones and leaves out a portion. Of about 50,000 clones detected, approximately 95% appear once; the ten largest clones hold around 26%. The CDR3 totals 16 residues. Trimming took 5 bases from V and 0 from J, leaving 16 bases between them. Germline lookup yields CDR1 SGHAT and CDR2 FQNNGV. V and J are TRBV11-2 and TRBJ2-5; D gene ambiguous. The sequenced sample was CD4+ or CD8+ T cells sorted from blood, obtained in a trial of the OX40 agonist ivuxolimab. This receptor was taken from an adult with an advanced solid tumor such as melanoma, head and neck, liver or kidney cancer. CDR3 protein: CASSLGGPTYQETQYF. Here the CDR3 DNA reads TGTGCCAGCAGCCTAGGCGGCCCCACCTACCAAGAGACCCAGTACTTC.